The subject of this entry is one T cell receptor (beta chain). Antigen specificity is unknown. The data stem from a study of T cell repertoires in cytomegalovirus infection. As for the study in general: Based on public TCR beta signatures, there were indications of CMV infection and of a matching HLA type.

MiXCR, run by TCRdb on the reads, gives a single entry per CDR3 protein. This table holds some 70,000 distinct CDR3 sequences, around 21% found once. CDR1 is SGHTA, CDR2 FQGTGA, per germline. The CDR3 loop spans 13 amino acids. Trimming pared 5 bases from V and 3 bases from J, leaving 11 bases between. Material: PBMCs, sequenced either directly or after in vitro stimulation (not recorded which). This TCR was sampled from a human donor in good health (CMV status not recorded). Some clones in this sample may be carry-over from other donors' samples. The genes are TRBV7-3 and TRBJ2-7, with TRBD1 as a possible D gene (5 bases). CDR3 nucleotides: TGTGCCAGCAGCCCCTTTCAGGGCTACGAGCAGTACTTC. This translates into CASSPFQGYEQYF.